Listed below are T cell receptor beta chains from one sample, sequenced in a study of shared clonotypes between healthy human individuals. The table came from immunoSEQ multiplex PCR; TCRdb's copy has only in-frame clones and leaves some out. The sample includes 900,000 to 1,200,000 clones, 78% of them seen just once. Sequencing used memory CD4+ T cells from PBMCs. These receptors all stem from a man aged 18 to 30 in good health. Some clones in this sample may be carry-over from other donors' samples. Each CDR3 is given with its conserved first and last residue. The D gene is left open where the match is weak. Rows may omit the clone size; those that give it use once, few, many or a size class.

TRBJ1-1	NA	NA	TRBV6-1	CASSEDGGDTEAFF	TGTGCCAGCAGTGAAGATGGAGGGGACACTGAAGCTTTCTTT
TRBJ2-7	TRBD2	NA	TRBV5-4	CASSPRTSGRGYEQYF	TGTGCCAGCAGCCCACGGACTAGCGGGAGGGGCTACGAGCAGTACTTC
TRBJ2-1	TRBD2	many	TRBV29-1	CSATGLAGVNEQFF	TGCAGCGCTACGGGACTAGCGGGGGTTAATGAGCAGTTCTTC
TRBJ1-1	TRBD1	NA	TRBV28	CASSSTGIEAFF	TGTGCCAGCAGTTCGACAGGGATCGAGGCTTTCTTT
TRBJ2-7	TRBD1	NA	TRBV7-2	CASSIEGAPSYEQYF	TGTGCCAGCAGCATAGAGGGGGCCCCCTCCTACGAGCAGTACTTC
TRBJ1-2	TRBD1	NA	TRBV6-6	CASSAGQGLYGYTF	TGTGCCAGCAGTGCGGGACAGGGGCTCTATGGCTACACCTTC
TRBJ1-1	NA	NA	TRBV25-1	CASGISGRTEAFF	TGTGCCAGTGGAATTTCAGGACGAACTGAAGCTTTCTTT
TRBJ2-7	TRBD1	NA	TRBV7-2	CASSLGRLASRDRVYEQYF	TGTGCCAGCAGCTTAGGCCGACTCGCGAGCCGGGACAGGGTATACGAGCAGTACTTC
TRBJ2-7	NA	NA	TRBV15	CATSRGRDGAYEQYF	TGTGCCACCAGCAGAGGACGGGACGGAGCCTACGAGCAGTACTTC
TRBJ2-4	NA	NA	TRBV9	CASSTSGGIQYF	TGTGCCAGCAGCACTTCTGGAGGCATTCAGTACTTC
TRBJ2-2	NA	NA	TRBV5-1	CASSLWQGNTGELFF	TGCGCCAGCAGCTTGTGGCAGGGGAACACCGGGGAGCTGTTTTTT
TRBJ2-7	TRBD2	once	TRBV5-4	CASGYSGSRTYEQYF	TGTGCCAGCGGCTATAGCGGGAGTAGGACCTACGAGCAGTACTTC
TRBJ2-5	NA	NA	TRBV5-1	CASSLAAGAYQETQYF	TGCGCCAGCAGCTTGGCGGCGGGGGCGTACCAAGAGACCCAGTACTTC
TRBJ2-7	NA	NA	TRBV5-1	CASSSSSYEQYF	TGCGCCAGCAGCTCGAGCTCCTACGAGCAGTACTTC
TRBJ2-1	NA	NA	TRBV7-2	CASSSVGDEQFF	TGTGCCAGCAGCTCGGTCGGGGATGAGCAGTTCTTC
TRBJ1-5	NA	NA	TRBV28	CASGPQGHSSNQPQHF	TGTGCCAGCGGCCCGCAAGGACATTCTAGCAATCAGCCCCAGCATTTT
TRBJ2-7	TRBD2	NA	TRBV6-1	CASSVSSGRNEQYF	TGTGCCAGCAGCGTTAGTAGCGGGAGGAACGAGCAGTACTTC
TRBJ2-7	TRBD2	NA	TRBV27	CASSFRLAGYEQYF	TGTGCCAGCAGTTTTCGACTAGCGGGGTACGAGCAGTACTTC
TRBJ2-7	NA	once	TRBV6-6	CASSYRGTQEQYF	TGTGCCAGCAGTTACAGGGGTACGCAGGAGCAGTACTTC
TRBJ1-5	NA	NA	TRBV5-4	CASSYPDRINQPQHF	TGTGCCAGCAGCTACCCGGACAGAATCAATCAGCCCCAGCATTTT
TRBJ2-2	NA	few	TRBV5-4	CASSRDWGGELFF	TGTGCCAGCAGTAGAGACTGGGGCGGGGAGCTGTTTTTT
TRBJ1-1	NA	NA	TRBV6-6	CASSYSKGPAEAFF	TGTGCCAGCAGTTACTCGAAGGGGCCAGCTGAAGCTTTCTTT
TRBJ1-5	NA	NA	TRBV5-1	CASSLEGGDGQPQHF	TGCGCCAGCAGCTTGGAGGGGGGAGATGGTCAGCCCCAGCATTTT
TRBJ1-5	NA	NA	TRBV7-6	CASSPGQLQPQHF	TGTGCCAGCAGCCCTGGACAGCTTCAGCCCCAGCATTTT
TRBJ1-4	NA	NA	TRBV4-2	CASSQDPQDGPNEKLFF	TGTGCCAGCAGCCAAGACCCCCAGGACGGACCAAATGAAAAACTGTTTTTT
TRBJ2-5	NA	NA	TRBV15	CATSGGFGGEAQYF	TGTGCCACCAGCGGCGGTTTTGGGGGAGAGGCCCAGTACTTC
TRBJ2-7	NA	NA	TRBV13	CASSRDGEQYF	TGTGCCAGCAGCCGAGATGGGGAGCAGTACTTC
TRBJ1-1	NA	few	TRBV30	CAWAGSGTEAFF	TGTGCCTGGGCCGGGAGCGGCACTGAAGCTTTCTTT
TRBJ2-3	TRBD2	NA	TRBV30	CAWSGSGTSAPGTQYF	TGTGCCTGGAGTGGATCCGGGACTAGCGCCCCCGGTACGCAGTATTTT